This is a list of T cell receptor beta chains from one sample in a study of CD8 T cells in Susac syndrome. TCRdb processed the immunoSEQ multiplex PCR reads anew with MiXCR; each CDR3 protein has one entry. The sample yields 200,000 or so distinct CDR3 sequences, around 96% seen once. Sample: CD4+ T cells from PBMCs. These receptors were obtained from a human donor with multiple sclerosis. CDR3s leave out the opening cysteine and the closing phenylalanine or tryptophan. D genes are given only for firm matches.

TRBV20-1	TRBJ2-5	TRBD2	SARDGTSAQETQY
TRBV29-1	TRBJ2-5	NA	SVKPGTRFETQY
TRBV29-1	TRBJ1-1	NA	SVSLGTEAF
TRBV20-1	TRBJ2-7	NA	SARGGTGEQY
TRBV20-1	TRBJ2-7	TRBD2	SARGRGRAYEQY
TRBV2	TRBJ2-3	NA	ASKSATDTQY
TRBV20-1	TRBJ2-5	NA	SARMGLRETQY
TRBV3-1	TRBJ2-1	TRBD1	ASSQEGRGPYNEQF
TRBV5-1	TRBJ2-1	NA	ASSLAGGNEQF
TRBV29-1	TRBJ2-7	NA	SVGSVSGFGYEQY
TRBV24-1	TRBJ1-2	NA	ATSDGPQGYGYT
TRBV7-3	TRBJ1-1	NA	ATEGGQGNTEAF
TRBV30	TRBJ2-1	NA	AWSMWGPTLGEQF